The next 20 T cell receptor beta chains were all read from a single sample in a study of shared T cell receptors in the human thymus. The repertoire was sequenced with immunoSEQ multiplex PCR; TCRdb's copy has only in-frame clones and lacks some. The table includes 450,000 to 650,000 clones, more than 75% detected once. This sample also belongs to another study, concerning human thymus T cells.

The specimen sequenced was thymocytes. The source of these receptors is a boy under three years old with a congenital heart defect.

The CDR3 region is CASSRDRGNTEAFF. The CDR3 DNA reads TGTGCCAGCAGTAGGGACAGGGGCAACACTGAAGCTTTCTTT. The V call is TRBV6-5, the J call TRBJ1-1; 10 bases fit TRBD1. V gave up 5 bases and J gave up 2 bases; unmatched junction bases: 2. CDR3 size: 14 residues. CDR1 is MNHEY, CDR2 SVGAGI, per germline.

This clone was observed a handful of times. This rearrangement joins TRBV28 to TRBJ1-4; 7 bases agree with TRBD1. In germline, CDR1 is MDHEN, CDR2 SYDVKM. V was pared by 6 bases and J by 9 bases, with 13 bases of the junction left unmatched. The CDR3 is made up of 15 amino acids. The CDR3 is CASSQAPGQRQKLFF. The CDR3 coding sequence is TGTGCCAGCAGCCAGGCCCCGGGACAGAGACAAAAACTGTTTTTT.

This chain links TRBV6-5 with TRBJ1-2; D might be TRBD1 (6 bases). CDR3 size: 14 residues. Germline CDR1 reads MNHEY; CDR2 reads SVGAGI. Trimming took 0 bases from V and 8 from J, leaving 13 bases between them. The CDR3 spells CASSYSTDRQGYTF. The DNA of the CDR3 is TGTGCCAGCAGTTACTCCACCGACAGGCAAGGCTACACCTTC.

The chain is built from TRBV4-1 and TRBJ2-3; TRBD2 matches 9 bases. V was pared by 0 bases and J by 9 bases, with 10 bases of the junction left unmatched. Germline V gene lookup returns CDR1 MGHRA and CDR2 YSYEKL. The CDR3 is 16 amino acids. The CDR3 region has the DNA TGCGCCAGCAGCCAAGATCCGCTAGCGGGAAAGAACACGCAGTATTTT. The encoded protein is CASSQDPLAGKNTQYF.

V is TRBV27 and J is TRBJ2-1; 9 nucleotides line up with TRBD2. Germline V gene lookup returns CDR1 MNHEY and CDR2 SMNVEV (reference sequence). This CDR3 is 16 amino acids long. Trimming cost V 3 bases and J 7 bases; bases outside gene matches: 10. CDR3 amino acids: CASSFLPGLAGNEQFF. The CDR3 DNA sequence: TGTGCCAGCAGTTTTTTACCGGGACTAGCTGGAAATGAGCAGTTCTTC.

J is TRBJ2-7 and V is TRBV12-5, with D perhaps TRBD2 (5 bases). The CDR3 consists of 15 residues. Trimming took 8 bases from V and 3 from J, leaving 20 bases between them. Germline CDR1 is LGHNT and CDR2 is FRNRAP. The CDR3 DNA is TGTGCTAGTAGGCCGAGGGAAATAAAGGGCTACGAGCAGTACTTC. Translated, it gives CASRPREIKGYEQYF.

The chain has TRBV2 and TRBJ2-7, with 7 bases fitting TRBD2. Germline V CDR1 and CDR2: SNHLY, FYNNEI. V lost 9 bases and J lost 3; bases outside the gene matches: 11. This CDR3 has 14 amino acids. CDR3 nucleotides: TGTGCCAGATCCCCGGGACTACCGTACTACGAGCAGTACTTC. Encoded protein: CARSPGLPYYEQYF.

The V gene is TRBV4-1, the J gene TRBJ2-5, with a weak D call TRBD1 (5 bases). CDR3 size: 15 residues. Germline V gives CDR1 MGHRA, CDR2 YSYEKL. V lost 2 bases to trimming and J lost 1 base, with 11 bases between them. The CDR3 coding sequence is TGCGCCAGCAGCCAACTCGATACAGGCCAAGAGACCCAGTACTTC. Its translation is CASSQLDTGQETQYF.

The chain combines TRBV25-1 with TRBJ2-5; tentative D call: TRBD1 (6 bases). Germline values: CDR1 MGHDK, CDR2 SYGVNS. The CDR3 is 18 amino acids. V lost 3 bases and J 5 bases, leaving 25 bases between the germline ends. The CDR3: CASSDRDTGHLIKETQYF. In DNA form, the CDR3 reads TGTGCCAGCAGTGACCGAGACACGGGACACCTCATTAAGGAGACCCAGTACTTC.

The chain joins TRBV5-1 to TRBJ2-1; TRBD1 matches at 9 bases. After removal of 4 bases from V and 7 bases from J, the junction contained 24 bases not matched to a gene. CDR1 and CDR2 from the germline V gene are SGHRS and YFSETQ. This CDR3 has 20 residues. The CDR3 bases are TGCGCCAGCAGCCCCCTTAGAGTGAGTACAGGGGGCCCCCCCCGAAATGAGCAGTTCTTC. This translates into CASSPLRVSTGGPPRNEQFF.

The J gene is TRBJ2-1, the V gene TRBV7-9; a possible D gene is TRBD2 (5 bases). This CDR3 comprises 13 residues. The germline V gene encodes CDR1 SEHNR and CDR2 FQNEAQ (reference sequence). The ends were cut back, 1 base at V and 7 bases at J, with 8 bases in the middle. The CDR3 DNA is TGTGCCAGCAGCTTAGTGCCGGGGAATGAGCAGTTCTTC. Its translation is CASSLVPGNEQFF.

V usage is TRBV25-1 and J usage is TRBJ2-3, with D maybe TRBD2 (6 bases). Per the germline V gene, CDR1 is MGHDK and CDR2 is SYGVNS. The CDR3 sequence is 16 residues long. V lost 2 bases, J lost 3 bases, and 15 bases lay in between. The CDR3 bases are TGTGCCAGCAGTGAAAGAAGACTAGAAGATACAGATACGCAGTATTTT. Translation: CASSERRLEDTDTQYF.

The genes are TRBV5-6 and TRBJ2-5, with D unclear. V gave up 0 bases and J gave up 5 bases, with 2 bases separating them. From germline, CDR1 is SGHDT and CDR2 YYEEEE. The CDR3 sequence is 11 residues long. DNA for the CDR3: TGTGCCAGCAGCTTGGCGGAGACCCAGTACTTC. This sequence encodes CASSLAETQYF.

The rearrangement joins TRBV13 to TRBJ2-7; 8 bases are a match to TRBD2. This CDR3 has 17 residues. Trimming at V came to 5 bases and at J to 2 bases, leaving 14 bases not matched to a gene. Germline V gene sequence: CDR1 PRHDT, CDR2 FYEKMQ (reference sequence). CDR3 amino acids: CASSNRGSGALAYEQYF. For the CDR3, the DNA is TGTGCCAGCAGCAACCGGGGTAGCGGGGCCCTTGCCTACGAGCAGTACTTC.

DNA for the CDR3: TGCGCCAGCAGCCCAGGACAGGGTCGTCAGCCCCAGCATTTT. Amino acids: CASSPGQGRQPQHF. The genes are TRBV4-3 and TRBJ1-5; TRBD1 agrees at 8 bases. CDR1 is LGHNA and CDR2 is YSLEER in the germline V gene. The CDR3 is 14 residues long. Unmatched junction bases numbered 5, after V lost 4 bases and J lost 6 bases.

The CDR3 is CASSLANRGRTEAFF. The CDR3 DNA is TGTGCCAGCAGCTTGGCCAACAGGGGCCGCACTGAAGCTTTCTTT. The chain is built from TRBV5-5 and TRBJ1-1; 7 nucleotides line up with TRBD1. Trimming removed 0 bases from V and 4 bases from J; junction bases left unmatched: 6. The CDR3 covers 15 residues. CDR1 is SGHKS and CDR2 is YYEKEE in the germline V gene (reference sequence).

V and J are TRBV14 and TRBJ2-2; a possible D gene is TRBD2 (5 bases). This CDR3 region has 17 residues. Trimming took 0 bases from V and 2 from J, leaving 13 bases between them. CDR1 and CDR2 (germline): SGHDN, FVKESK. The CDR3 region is CASSQEVRADNTGELFF. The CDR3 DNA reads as TGTGCCAGCAGCCAAGAGGTACGAGCGGACAACACCGGGGAGCTGTTTTTT.

The CDR3 DNA reads TGCGCCAGCAGCTTGGGCCCGGGACAGGGCACAGATACGCAGTATTTT. Protein: CASSLGPGQGTDTQYF. The chain uses TRBV5-1 and TRBJ2-3; 8 bases fit TRBD1. The germline CDR1 and CDR2 sequences are SGHRS and YFSETQ. This CDR3 has 16 amino acids. The V gene end was trimmed by 0 bases and the J gene end by 1 base; junction bases not matched to a gene: 4.

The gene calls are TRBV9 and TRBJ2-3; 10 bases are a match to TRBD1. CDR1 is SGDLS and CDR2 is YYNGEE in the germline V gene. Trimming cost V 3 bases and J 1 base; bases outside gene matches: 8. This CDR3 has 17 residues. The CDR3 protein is CASSGRQGAKGTDTQYF. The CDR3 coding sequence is TGTGCCAGCAGCGGTCGACAGGGGGCAAAGGGCACAGATACGCAGTATTTT.

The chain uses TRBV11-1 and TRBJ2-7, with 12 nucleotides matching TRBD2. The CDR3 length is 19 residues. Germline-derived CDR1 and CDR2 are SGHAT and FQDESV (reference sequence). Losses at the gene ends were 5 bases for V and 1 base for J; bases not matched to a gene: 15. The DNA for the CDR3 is TGTGCCAGCAGCCATCCTAGCGGGAGGGCCGCGGACCCATCCTACGAGCAGTACTTC. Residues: CASSHPSGRAADPSYEQYF.